The sequence of this TCR beta chain was determined in a study of blood T cell repertoires in COVID-19. The wider study: The United States, Italy and Spain supplied acute and convalescent COVID-19 samples.

Deletions cut 0 bases from V and 2 bases from J, with 11 bases between. Germline CDR1 reads SGHDT; CDR2 reads YYEEEE. The CDR3 is 15 residues long. The data were produced by immunoSEQ multiplex PCR, yet TCRdb's version contains in-frame clones alone and is incomplete. The sample gives approximately 490,000 clones, about nine tenths of which show up once; approximately 8% is in the top ten. The chain couples TRBV5-6 to TRBJ1-2; D may be TRBD1 (5 bases). The sequence was collected from a woman aged 55-70 years who had recovered from COVID-19. Material: PBMCs or T cells enriched from blood (not recorded which). CDR3 residues: CASSLASAGNYGYTF. The CDR3 region has the DNA TGTGCCAGCAGCTTGGCCAGCGCAGGGAACTATGGCTACACCTTC.